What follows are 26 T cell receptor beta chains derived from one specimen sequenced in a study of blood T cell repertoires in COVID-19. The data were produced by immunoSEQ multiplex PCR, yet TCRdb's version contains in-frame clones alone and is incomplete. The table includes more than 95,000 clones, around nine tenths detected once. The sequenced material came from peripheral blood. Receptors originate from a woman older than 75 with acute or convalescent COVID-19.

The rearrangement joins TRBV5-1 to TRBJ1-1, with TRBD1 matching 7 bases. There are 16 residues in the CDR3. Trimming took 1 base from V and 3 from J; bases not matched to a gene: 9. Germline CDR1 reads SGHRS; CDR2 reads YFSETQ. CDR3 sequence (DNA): TGCGCCAGCAGCTTGTTTTCCGTCAGGGGGGACACTGAAGCTTTCTTT. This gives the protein CASSLFSVRGDTEAFF.

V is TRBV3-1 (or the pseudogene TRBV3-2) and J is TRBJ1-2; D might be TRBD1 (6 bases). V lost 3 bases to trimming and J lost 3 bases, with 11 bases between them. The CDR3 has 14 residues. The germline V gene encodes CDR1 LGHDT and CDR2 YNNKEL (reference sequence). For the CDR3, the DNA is TGTGCCAGCAGCCAGTGGGGGCAGGACTATGGCTACACCTTC. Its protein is CASSQWGQDYGYTF.

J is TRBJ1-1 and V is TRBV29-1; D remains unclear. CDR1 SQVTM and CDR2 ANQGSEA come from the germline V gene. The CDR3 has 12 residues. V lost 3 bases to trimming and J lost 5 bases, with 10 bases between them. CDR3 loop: CSVEDPGTEAFF. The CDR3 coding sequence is TGCAGCGTTGAGGATCCGGGGACTGAAGCTTTCTTT.

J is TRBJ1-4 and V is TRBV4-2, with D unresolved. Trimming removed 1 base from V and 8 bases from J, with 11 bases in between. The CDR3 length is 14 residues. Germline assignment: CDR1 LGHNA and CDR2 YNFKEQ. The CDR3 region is CASSQVLVREKLFF. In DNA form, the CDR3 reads TGTGCCAGCAGCCAAGTCCTCGTCCGGGAAAAACTGTTTTTT.

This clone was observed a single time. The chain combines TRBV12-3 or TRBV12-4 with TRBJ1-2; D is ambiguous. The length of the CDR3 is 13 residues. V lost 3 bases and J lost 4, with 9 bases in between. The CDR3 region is CASSFAGSYGYTF. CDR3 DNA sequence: TGTGCCAGCAGTTTTGCCGGGTCCTATGGCTACACCTTC.

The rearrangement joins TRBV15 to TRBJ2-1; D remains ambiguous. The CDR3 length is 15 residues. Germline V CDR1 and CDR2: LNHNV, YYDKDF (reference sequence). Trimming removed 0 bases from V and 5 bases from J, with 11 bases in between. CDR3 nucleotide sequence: TGTGCCACCAGCAGAGATCGCCTAAAGAACAATGAGCAGTTCTTC. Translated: CATSRDRLKNNEQFF.

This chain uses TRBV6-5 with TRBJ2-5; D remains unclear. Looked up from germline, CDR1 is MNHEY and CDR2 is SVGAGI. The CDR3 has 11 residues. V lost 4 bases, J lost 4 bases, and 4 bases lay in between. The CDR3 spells CASSFRETQYF. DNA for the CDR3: TGTGCCAGCAGTTTTCGAGAGACCCAGTACTTC.

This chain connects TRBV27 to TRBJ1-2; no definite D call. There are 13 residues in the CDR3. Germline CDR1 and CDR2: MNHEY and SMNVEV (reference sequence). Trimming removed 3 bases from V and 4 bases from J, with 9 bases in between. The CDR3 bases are TGTGCCAGCAGTTTGGAGGGAACCTATGGCTACACCTTC. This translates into CASSLEGTYGYTF.

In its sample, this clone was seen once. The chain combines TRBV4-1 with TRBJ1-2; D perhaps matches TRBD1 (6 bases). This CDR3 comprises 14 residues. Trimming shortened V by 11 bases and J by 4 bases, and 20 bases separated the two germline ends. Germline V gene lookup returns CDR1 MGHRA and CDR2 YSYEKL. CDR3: CASTGTLRAYGYTF. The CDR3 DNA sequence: TGCGCCTCTACAGGGACATTAAGGGCCTATGGCTACACCTTC.

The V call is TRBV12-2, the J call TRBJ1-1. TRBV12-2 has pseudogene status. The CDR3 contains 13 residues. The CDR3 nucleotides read TGTGCAAGTCGCTTAGAAGGTCCGGAGGAAGCTTTCTTT. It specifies CASRLEGPEEAFF.

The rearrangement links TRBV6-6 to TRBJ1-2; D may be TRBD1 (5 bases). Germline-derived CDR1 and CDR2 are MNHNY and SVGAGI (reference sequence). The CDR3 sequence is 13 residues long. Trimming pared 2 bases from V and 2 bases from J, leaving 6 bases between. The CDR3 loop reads CASSYDSNYGYTF. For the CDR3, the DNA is TGTGCCAGCAGTTACGACAGCAACTATGGCTACACCTTC.

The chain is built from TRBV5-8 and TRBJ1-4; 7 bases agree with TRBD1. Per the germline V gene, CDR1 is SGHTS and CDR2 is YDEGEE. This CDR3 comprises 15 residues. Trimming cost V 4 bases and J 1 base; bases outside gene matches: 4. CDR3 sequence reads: CASSKPGGTNEKLFF. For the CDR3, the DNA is TGTGCCAGCAGCAAGCCAGGGGGAACTAATGAAAAACTGTTTTTT.

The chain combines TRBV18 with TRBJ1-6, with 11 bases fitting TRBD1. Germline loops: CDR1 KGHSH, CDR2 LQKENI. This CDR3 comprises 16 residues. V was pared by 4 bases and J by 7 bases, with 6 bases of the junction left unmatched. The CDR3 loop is CASSLGQGARNSPLHF. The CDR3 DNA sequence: TGTGCCAGCTCACTAGGACAGGGGGCGCGAAATTCACCCCTCCACTTT.

The CDR3 loop reads CAIRREGISQPQHF. CDR3 coding DNA: TGTGCCATCAGAAGGGAGGGGATCAGTCAGCCCCAGCATTTT. The genes are TRBV10-3 and TRBJ1-5; possibly TRBD1 for D (5 bases). CDR1 ENHRY and CDR2 SYGVKD come from the germline V gene. This CDR3 is 14 amino acids long. V was cut by 6 bases and J by 6 bases, with 15 bases left in between.

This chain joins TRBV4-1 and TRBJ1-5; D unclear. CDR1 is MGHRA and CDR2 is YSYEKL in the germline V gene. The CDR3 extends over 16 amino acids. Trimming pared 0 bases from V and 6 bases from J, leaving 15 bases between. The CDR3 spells CASSQDPSESRQPQHF. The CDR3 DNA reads TGCGCCAGCAGCCAAGATCCGTCGGAGTCTCGTCAGCCCCAGCATTTT.

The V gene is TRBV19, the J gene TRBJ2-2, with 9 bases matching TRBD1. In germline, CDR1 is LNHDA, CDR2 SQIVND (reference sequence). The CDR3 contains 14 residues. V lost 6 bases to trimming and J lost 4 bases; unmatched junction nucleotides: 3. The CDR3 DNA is TGTGCCAGTAGACGGGACAGGGCCACCGGGGAGCTGTTTTTT. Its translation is CASRRDRATGELFF.

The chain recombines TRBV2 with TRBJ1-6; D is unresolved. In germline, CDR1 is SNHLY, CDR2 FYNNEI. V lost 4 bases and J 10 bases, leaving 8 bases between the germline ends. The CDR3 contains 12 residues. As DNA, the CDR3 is TGTGCCAGCAGTGCTCCCCTATCACCCCTCCACTTT. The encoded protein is CASSAPLSPLHF.

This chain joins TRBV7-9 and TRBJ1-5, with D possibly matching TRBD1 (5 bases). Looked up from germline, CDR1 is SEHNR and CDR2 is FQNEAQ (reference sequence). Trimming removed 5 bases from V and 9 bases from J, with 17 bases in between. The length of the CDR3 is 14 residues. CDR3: CASSLAGGATPQHF. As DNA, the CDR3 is TGTGCCAGCAGCCTTGCTGGAGGGGCTACGCCCCAGCATTTT.

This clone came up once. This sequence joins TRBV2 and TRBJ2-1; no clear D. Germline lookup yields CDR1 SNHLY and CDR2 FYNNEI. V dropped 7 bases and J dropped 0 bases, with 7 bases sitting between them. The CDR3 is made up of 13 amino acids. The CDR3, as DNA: TGTGCCAGCACGTGGAGCTCCTACAATGAGCAGTTCTTC. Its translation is CASTWSSYNEQFF.

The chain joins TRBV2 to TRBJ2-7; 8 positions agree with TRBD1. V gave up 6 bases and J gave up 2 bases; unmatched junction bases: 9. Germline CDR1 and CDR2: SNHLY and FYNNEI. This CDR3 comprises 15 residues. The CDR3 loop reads CASSSRDRSPYEQYF. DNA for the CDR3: TGTGCCAGCAGCTCTAGGGACAGGTCGCCCTACGAGCAGTACTTC.

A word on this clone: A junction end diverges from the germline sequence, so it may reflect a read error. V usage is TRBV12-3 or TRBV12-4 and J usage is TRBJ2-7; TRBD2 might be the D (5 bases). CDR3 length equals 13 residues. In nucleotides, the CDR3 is TGTGCCACCCCGGGGTCGAGATGGGAAACCCTATTCTTC. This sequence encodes CATPGSRWETLFF.

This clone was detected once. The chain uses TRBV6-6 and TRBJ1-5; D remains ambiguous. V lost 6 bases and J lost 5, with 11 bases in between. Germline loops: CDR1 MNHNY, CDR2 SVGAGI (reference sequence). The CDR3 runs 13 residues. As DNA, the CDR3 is TGTGCCAGCAGGCGGGCCCGTTATCAGCCCCAGCATTTT. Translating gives CASRRARYQPQHF.

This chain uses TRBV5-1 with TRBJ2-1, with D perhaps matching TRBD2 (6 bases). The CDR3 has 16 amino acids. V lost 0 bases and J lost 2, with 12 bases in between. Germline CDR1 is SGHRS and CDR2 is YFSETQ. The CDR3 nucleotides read TGCGCCAGCAGCTTGGCTCCCGCGGGAACCTACAATGAGCAGTTCTTC. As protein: CASSLAPAGTYNEQFF. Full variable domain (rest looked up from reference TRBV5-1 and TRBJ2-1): KAGVTQTPRYLIKTRGQQVTLSCSPISGHRSVSWYQQTPGQGLQFLFEYFSETQRNKGNFPGRFSGRQFSNSRSEMNVSTLELGDSALYLCASSLAPAGTYNEQFFGPGTRLTVL.

Written as DNA, the CDR3 is TGTGCCAGCAGTTGGGGGGGTGGCTACACCTTC. Amino acids: CASSWGGGYTF. This chain joins TRBV6-5 and TRBJ1-2; maybe TRBD1 (5 bases). V lost 4 bases, J lost 7 bases, and 7 bases lay in between. This CDR3 has 11 residues. Germline loops: CDR1 MNHEY, CDR2 SVGAGI.

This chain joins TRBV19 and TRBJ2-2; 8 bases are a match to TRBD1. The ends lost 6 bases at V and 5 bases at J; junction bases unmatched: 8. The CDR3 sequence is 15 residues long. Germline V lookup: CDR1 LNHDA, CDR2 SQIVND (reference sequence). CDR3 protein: CASRRQGIRTGELFF. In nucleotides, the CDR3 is TGTGCCAGTAGGAGACAGGGGATTAGGACCGGGGAGCTGTTTTTT.

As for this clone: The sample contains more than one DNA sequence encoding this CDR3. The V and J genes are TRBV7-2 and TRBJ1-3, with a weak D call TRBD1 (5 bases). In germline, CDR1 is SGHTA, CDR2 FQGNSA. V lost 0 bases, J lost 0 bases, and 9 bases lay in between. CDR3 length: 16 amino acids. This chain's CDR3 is CASSLAQVLSGNTIYF. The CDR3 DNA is TGTGCCAGCAGCTTAGCACAGGTTCTCTCTGGAAACACCATATATTTT. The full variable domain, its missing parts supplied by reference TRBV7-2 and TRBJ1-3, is GAGVSQSPSNKVTEKGKDVELRCDPISGHTALYWYRQSLGQGLEFLIYFQGNSAPDKSGLPSDRFSAERTGGSVSTLTIQRTQQEDSAVYLCASSLAQVLSGNTIYFGEGSWLTVV.